These T cell receptor beta chains were read from a single sample in a study of early T cells in non-severe SARS-CoV-2 infection. TCRdb re-analysed the 5' RACE reads in MiXCR, keeping a single row per CDR3 protein. The sample has roughly 54,000 distinct CDR3 sequences, 10% to 15% seen once; the top ten hold about 5%. Sequencing was done on a sample of whole blood. Every receptor here comes from an adult who was a healthcare worker with PCR-confirmed SARS-CoV-2 infection or an uninfected control (not recorded which). CDR3s include the opening cysteine and the closing phenylalanine or tryptophan. Each record gives: J gene, D gene, clone size, V gene, CDR3 DNA, CDR3 protein. A D gene is named only where the DNA matches it firmly. Only some rows state a clone size, as once, few, many or a class for expanded clones.

TRBJ1-2 | . | many | TRBV2 | TGTGCCAGCAGTGAATTAGGTGCCTTTAACTATGGCTACACCTTC | CASSELGAFNYGYTF
TRBJ2-5 | TRBD2 | few | TRBV28 | TGTGCCAGCAGGAAACCAGCGGGAGGTGGTGAGACCCAGTACTTC | CASRKPAGGGETQYF
TRBJ1-1 | . | many | TRBV9 | TGTGCCAGCAGCCCAGGGACGTTGAACACTGAAGCTTTCTTT | CASSPGTLNTEAFF
TRBJ1-5 | . | few | TRBV6-5 | TGTGCCAGCAGGGGTAGGGAGAATCAGCCCCAGCATTTT | CASRGRENQPQHF
TRBJ1-5 | TRBD1 | many | TRBV18 | TGTGCCAGCTCACCTGACAGGGGGGGTCAGCCCCAGCATTTT | CASSPDRGGQPQHF
TRBJ2-3 | . | . | TRBV29-1 | TGCAGCGTTGAAGATGGGTGGGCGCAGTATTTT | CSVEDGWAQYF
TRBJ2-1 | . | . | TRBV27 | TGTGCCAGCAGTTTATCTTCACGGGGGCATGAGCAGTTCTTC | CASSLSSRGHEQFF
TRBJ2-7 | TRBD1 | once | TRBV9 | TGTGCCAGCAGCGGGGGACAGCTGTCGTACGAGCAGTACTTC | CASSGGQLSYEQYF
TRBJ2-2 | . | . | TRBV6-1 | TGTGCCAGCAGTGGGGCACAGGGTCGGCCCGGGGAGCTGTTTTTT | CASSGAQGRPGELFF
TRBJ1-5 | TRBD1 | . | TRBV6-2/TRBV6-3 | TGTGCCAGCAATCAATGGGACAGGAAAAATCCAAAGCCCCAGCATTTT | CASNQWDRKNPKPQHF
TRBJ2-5 | TRBD2 | many | TRBV29-1 | TGCAGCGCCTCAGCGGGAGGAGGAGAGACCCAGTACTTC | CSASAGGGETQYF
TRBJ1-2 | . | few | TRBV3-1 | TGTGCCAGCAGCCAAGATCCCCAAGACAGTAACTATGGCTACACCTTC | CASSQDPQDSNYGYTF
TRBJ1-1 | . | . | TRBV18 | TGTGCCAGCTCACCACCGGGCTACGGGGAGGGCACTGAAGCTTTCTTT | CASSPPGYGEGTEAFF
TRBJ2-7 | . | . | TRBV3-1 | TGTGCCAGCAGCCGGGTCAGGTTAAGCTCCTACGAGCAGTACTTC | CASSRVRLSSYEQYF
TRBJ2-1 | TRBD2 | many | TRBV10-3 | TGTGCCATCAGCGATAATTTAGCGGGGAATGAGCAGTTCTTC | CAISDNLAGNEQFF
TRBJ2-5 | . | few | TRBV6-2/TRBV6-3 | TGTGCCAGCAGACCTACCACAGGAGGTGGAGAGACCCAGTACTTC | CASRPTTGGGETQYF
TRBJ2-7 | . | many | TRBV7-2 | TGTGCCAGCAGCTCGTTGACATCCCGGGGCGAGCAGTACTTC | CASSSLTSRGEQYF
TRBJ2-3 | TRBD2 | many | TRBV20-1 | TGCAGTGCTAGACGGCCGGCGGGAGCGGGAGATACGCAGTATTTT | CSARRPAGAGDTQYF
TRBJ1-2 | . | . | TRBV6-2/TRBV6-3 | TGTGCCAGCAGTCGGAGTTTGACTTATTATGGCTACACCTTC | CASSRSLTYYGYTF
TRBJ2-5 | . | . | TRBV11-1 | TGTGCCAGCAGCTCATGGGGGGCGCAAGAGACCCAGTACTTC | CASSSWGAQETQYF
TRBJ2-7 | TRBD1 | few | TRBV11-2 | TGTGCCAGCAGCTTAGATGCAGGGGGATGGTACGAGCAGTACTTC | CASSLDAGGWYEQYF
TRBJ1-1 | . | . | TRBV14 | TGTGCCAGCAGCCAAGAAGGAGGACGGTCGAACACTGAAGCTTTCTTT | CASSQEGGRSNTEAFF
TRBJ2-3 | TRBD1 | . | TRBV28 | TGTGCCAGCCGCCGGGGGACAGGCTCTACAGCAGATACGCAGTATTTT | CASRRGTGSTADTQYF
TRBJ1-5 | . | . | TRBV23-1 | TGCGCCAGCAACAATCAGCCCCAGCATTTT | CASNNQPQHF
TRBJ1-1 | . | many | TRBV28 | TGTGCCAGCATTAACGACAGGTACGCTGAAGCTTTCTTT | CASINDRYAEAFF
TRBJ1-5 | TRBD1 | . | TRBV28 | TGTGCCAGCAGTTCAGGGGGCTCGGGCAATCAGCCCCAGCATTTT | CASSSGGSGNQPQHF
TRBJ2-7 | TRBD2 | . | TRBV11-1 | TGTGCCAGCAGCCGTAGGACTAGCGGTATCTACGAGCAGTACTTC | CASSRRTSGIYEQYF
TRBJ2-1 | TRBD1 | many | TRBV7-3 | TGTGCCAGCAGCCCCGGGACAGGGTTCTCCAATGAGCAGTTCTTC | CASSPGTGFSNEQFF
TRBJ1-1 | . | many | TRBV28 | TGTGCCAGCAGACCCGGGACAACTAATGAAGCTTTCTTT | CASRPGTTNEAFF
TRBJ2-7 | TRBD2 | many | TRBV27 | TGTGCCAGCAGTCCCACCCCTCGAAGCGGGAGTTGGTACGAGCAGTACTTC | CASSPTPRSGSWYEQYF
TRBJ2-1 | TRBD2 | few | TRBV7-2 | TGTGCCAGCAGCCCCACCCTAGCGGGGTGGAATGAGCAGTTCTTC | CASSPTLAGWNEQFF
TRBJ1-1 | . | many | TRBV6-1 | TGTGCCAGCAGGGACCCCCGGAAGCGTTTTGAAGCTTTCTTT | CASRDPRKRFEAFF
TRBJ1-5 | TRBD1 | many | TRBV19 | TGTGCCAGTAGTATAGAGGCGGACAGGATTAGCAATCAGCCCCAGCATTTT | CASSIEADRISNQPQHF
TRBJ2-1 | TRBD1 | . | TRBV7-2 | TGTGCCAGCAGCTTAGCCCATGGACAGGGTAGTAGTGAGCAGTTCTTC | CASSLAHGQGSSEQFF
TRBJ2-3 | . | few | TRBV3-1 | TGTGCCAGCAGCCAAGACCCCACAGATACGCAGTATTTT | CASSQDPTDTQYF
TRBJ2-4 | TRBD1 | few | TRBV6-2/TRBV6-3 | TGTGCCAGCAGTTCCCTGACAGGGACCCTCAAAAACATTCAGTACTTC | CASSSLTGTLKNIQYF
TRBJ1-6 | . | many | TRBV28 | TGTGCCAGCTCTAATAATTCACCCCTCCACTTT | CASSNNSPLHF
TRBJ1-2 | TRBD1 | many | TRBV29-1 | TGCAGCACCGGACAGGGAAGAGGGACTAACTATGGCTACACCTTC | CSTGQGRGTNYGYTF
TRBJ2-3 | TRBD2 | . | TRBV20-1 | TGCAGTGCTAGTGGGGAAGCGGGGGTGACAGATACGCAGTATTTT | CSASGEAGVTDTQYF
TRBJ1-3 | . | . | TRBV24-1 | TGTGCCACCAGTGATCCCCGGGAGACTGGAAACACCATATATTTT | CATSDPRETGNTIYF
TRBJ2-2 | . | many | TRBV7-2 | TGTGCCAGCAGCGGCCGGGACACAAGTACCGGGGAGCTGTTTTTT | CASSGRDTSTGELFF
TRBJ2-1 | TRBD2 | . | TRBV29-1 | TGCAGCGTTGATGGGACTAGCTCCTACAATGAGCAGTTCTTC | CSVDGTSSYNEQFF
TRBJ2-1 | . | many | TRBV20-1 | TGCAGTGCTAGAGCTAGGCCAATTTCATTTAATGAGCAGTTCTTC | CSARARPISFNEQFF
TRBJ2-2 | . | . | TRBV7-8 | TGTGCCAGCAGCTTATCCCCAGTTGCAGTCCGGGAGCTGTTTTTT | CASSLSPVAVRELFF